Each of the 27 T cell receptor beta chains below was sequenced from the same sample in a study of blood T cell repertoires in COVID-19. Only in-frame clones appear in the TCRdb table, and some are missing; sequencing was by immunoSEQ multiplex PCR. The table shows 65,000 to 70,000 clones, with just under 80% occurring only once. Sequencing used peripheral blood. These receptor sequences come from a human donor in a cohort sampled during active COVID-19.

V usage is TRBV12-3 or TRBV12-4 and J usage is TRBJ1-2, with TRBD1 matching 8 bases. The CDR3 length is 13 residues. The V and J ends lost 5 bases and 6 bases, in that order; junction bases with no gene match: 5. CDR3 protein: CASSTRQGNGYTF. CDR3 nucleotides: TGTGCCAGCAGTACCCGACAGGGGAATGGCTACACCTTC.

V and J are TRBV3-1 (or the pseudogene TRBV3-2) and TRBJ2-2, with 9 bases aligning to TRBD2. The CDR3 extends over 15 amino acids. Germline V CDR1 and CDR2: LGHDT, YNNKEL (reference sequence). The V and J ends lost 4 bases and 3 bases, in that order; junction bases with no gene match: 3. CDR3 DNA sequence: TGTGCCAGCAGCCCGTTAGCGGGGGACACCGGGGAGCTGTTTTTT. Amino acids: CASSPLAGDTGELFF.

The chain joins TRBV7-2 to TRBJ1-5; TRBD1 is a possible D gene (5 bases). The CDR3 has 14 residues. V was clipped by 1 base and J by 11 bases, with 15 bases between them. The germline V gene encodes CDR1 SGHTA and CDR2 FQGNSA. The CDR3 region is CASSLEDRTTAQHF. The CDR3 DNA reads as TGTGCCAGCAGCTTAGAGGATCGGACAACGGCCCAGCATTTT.

J is TRBJ2-2 and V is TRBV15; TRBD1 matches 12 bases. This CDR3 spans 18 amino acids. Unmatched junction bases numbered 8, after V lost 3 bases and J lost 3 bases. Germline CDR1 is LNHNV and CDR2 is YYDKDF (reference sequence). The CDR3 spells CATSSGTGGPRDTGELFF. In DNA form, the CDR3 reads TGTGCCACCAGCAGCGGGACAGGGGGCCCGAGAGACACCGGGGAGCTGTTTTTT. The full variable domain, rest sourced from reference TRBV15 and TRBJ2-2, is DAMVIQNPRYQVTQFGKPVTLSCSQTLNHNVMYWYQQKSSQAPKLLFHYYDKDFNNEADTPDNFQSRRPNTSFCFLDIRSPGLGDTAMYLCATSSGTGGPRDTGELFFGEGSRLTVL.

This clone was recorded only once. The genes are TRBV12-2 and TRBJ2-6; TRBD1, the table's D call, was not compared with the DNA. TRBV12-2 is a pseudogene. The CDR3 is 20 residues long. This CDR3 is CASRLVGDRGRPSGANVLTF. Here the CDR3 DNA reads TGTGCAAGTCGCTTAGTGGGGGACAGGGGGCGGCCCTCTGGGGCCAACGTCCTGACTTTC.

The chain employs TRBV7-2 and TRBJ1-5; 7 bases fit TRBD1. The CDR3 spans 11 residues. The trim removed 11 bases at V and 10 bases at J, leaving 8 bases unmatched. Germline V gives CDR1 SGHTA, CDR2 FQGNSA. The CDR3 DNA reads as TGTGCCGTTGGGACAGTTCATCCCCAGCATTTT. This encodes CAVGTVHPQHF.

V usage is TRBV19 and J usage is TRBJ1-3; D perhaps matches TRBD1 (6 bases). Trimming stripped 5 bases from V and 0 bases from J, with 17 bases between. This CDR3 is built from 17 residues. Germline V gene data show CDR1 as LNHDA and CDR2 as SQIVND (reference sequence). The CDR3 loop is CASSLQGWGSSGNTIYF. In nucleotides, the CDR3 is TGTGCCAGTAGTCTACAGGGTTGGGGAAGCTCTGGAAACACCATATATTTT.

V gene TRBV7-2 combines with J gene TRBJ2-1, with a possible D match to TRBD1 (6 bases). The CDR3 is made up of 14 amino acids. CDR1 is SGHTA, CDR2 FQGNSA, per germline. Trimming took 1 base from V and 9 from J, leaving 13 bases between them. CDR3 in DNA: TGTGCCAGCAGCTTAGGACCCGGGGACATTGAGCAGTTCTTC. Translated: CASSLGPGDIEQFF.

The chain links TRBV10-1 to TRBJ2-3, with TRBD2 as a possible D gene (5 bases). CDR3 length: 14 amino acids. The germline gives CDR1 WNHNN, CDR2 SYGVQD (reference sequence). V shed 2 bases and J shed 2 bases, with 8 bases lying between them. For the CDR3, the DNA is TGCGCCAGCAGTGAGGAAGGACTCACAGATACGCAGTATTTT. Its translation: CASSEEGLTDTQYF.

This clone came up once. The chain is built from TRBV20-1 and TRBJ2-1; no reliable D call. The CDR3 spans 10 residues. Per the germline V gene, CDR1 is DFQATT and CDR2 is SNEGSKA (reference sequence). V shed 5 bases and J shed 7 bases, with 6 bases lying between them. The CDR3 loop reads CSASRNEQFF. The CDR3 DNA reads as TGCAGTGCTTCCAGGAATGAGCAGTTCTTC.

The V and J genes are TRBV9 and TRBJ2-5, with a tentative D call TRBD1 (6 bases). Trimming took off 4 bases at V and 0 bases at J, with 10 bases between the two ends. The CDR3 extends over 14 amino acids. Germline V lookup: CDR1 SGDLS, CDR2 YYNGEE. In nucleotides, the CDR3 is TGTGCCAGCAGCTCGGACAGTTACCAAGAGACCCAGTACTTC. Translation: CASSSDSYQETQYF.

The V gene is TRBV28, the J gene TRBJ1-5, with D possibly TRBD1 on 6 matching bases. V lost 5 bases, J lost 6 bases, and 11 bases lay in between. The CDR3 is 13 residues long. Germline V gene lookup returns CDR1 MDHEN and CDR2 SYDVKM. CDR3: CASSQQGSQPQHF. DNA for the CDR3: TGTGCCAGCAGTCAACAGGGAAGTCAGCCCCAGCATTTT.

CDR3 sequence: CASSLDRDLNQPQHF. The CDR3 DNA reads as TGTGCCAGCAGCCTTGACAGGGACCTCAATCAGCCCCAGCATTTT. V is TRBV6-5 and J is TRBJ1-5; 7 bases line up with TRBD1. V shed 6 bases, J shed 3 bases, and the junction held 8 bases outside the gene matches. The length of the CDR3 is 15 residues. Germline loops: CDR1 MNHEY, CDR2 SVGAGI.

V usage is TRBV5-5 and J usage is TRBJ2-7; D might be TRBD1 (6 bases). The germline V gene has CDR1 SGHKS and CDR2 YYEKEE (reference sequence). V shed 0 bases and J shed 3 bases, with 13 bases lying between them. The CDR3 extends over 15 amino acids. The CDR3 DNA sequence: TGTGCCAGCAGCTTGGTTTGGGGCAGGGGCTACGAGCAGTACTTC. Amino acids: CASSLVWGRGYEQYF.

The rearrangement links TRBV3-1 (or the pseudogene TRBV3-2) to TRBJ1-2; 7 bases align to TRBD1. The V gene end was trimmed by 4 bases and the J gene end by 0 bases; junction bases not matched to a gene: 5. The germline CDR1 and CDR2 sequences are LGHDT and YNNKEL (reference sequence). The CDR3 is 15 residues long. CDR3 residues: CASSRGQVANYGYTF. CDR3 in DNA: TGTGCCAGCAGCCGAGGACAGGTAGCTAACTATGGCTACACCTTC.

CDR3 DNA: TGTGCCAGCAGCGCACACAGGGGTTCGAACACCGGGGAGCTGTTTTTT. Translating it yields CASSAHRGSNTGELFF. J is TRBJ2-2 and V is TRBV5-4; TRBD1 matches at 7 bases. CDR1 is SGHNT, CDR2 YYREEE, per germline (reference sequence). The CDR3 runs 16 residues. V dropped 4 bases and J dropped 0; count of bases not matched to a gene: 6.

The chain has TRBV6-2 or TRBV6-3 and TRBJ2-7; 7 bases align to TRBD1. V gave up 5 bases and J gave up 2 bases; unmatched junction bases: 6. This CDR3 is built from 14 residues. Looked up from germline, CDR1 is MNHEY and CDR2 is SVGEGT. The CDR3 coding sequence is TGTGCCAGCAGTGGATCAGGGGGAGCCTACGAGCAGTACTTC. The encoded protein is CASSGSGGAYEQYF.

The chain recombines TRBV4-2 with TRBJ2-7; 8 bases align to TRBD1. CDR3 length: 16 amino acids. V trimming: 3 bases; J trimming: 0 bases; junction bases outside the gene matches: 7. CDR1 LGHNA and CDR2 YNFKEQ come from the germline V gene. CDR3 bases: TGTGCCAGCAGCCAGGAGACAGGGGCCTACTCCTACGAGCAGTACTTC. Its protein product is CASSQETGAYSYEQYF.

This clone was seen a single time. The chain has TRBV11-2 and TRBJ2-1; the D gene is possibly TRBD2 (6 bases). The CDR3 runs 15 residues. CDR1 and CDR2 (germline): SGHAT, FQNNGV. V was trimmed by 4 bases and J by 4 bases, leaving 14 bases between them. In nucleotides, the CDR3 is TGTGCCAGCAGCTCCGGGACTGGGGGGTACAATGAGCAGTTCTTC. This codes for CASSSGTGGYNEQFF.

The chain carries TRBV5-1 and TRBJ2-3, with D possibly matching TRBD2 (6 bases). V lost 0 bases and J 1 base, leaving 9 bases between the germline ends. The germline gives CDR1 SGHRS, CDR2 YFSETQ. CDR3 length: 15 residues. The CDR3 nucleotides are TGCGCCAGCAGCTTGGGCGGGGAGGGCACAGATACGCAGTATTTT. Translated: CASSLGGEGTDTQYF.

The chain uses TRBV12-3 or TRBV12-4 and TRBJ2-2; weak D call: TRBD2 (6 bases). This CDR3 is 11 amino acids long. V was trimmed by 11 bases and J by 5 bases, leaving 9 bases between them. In DNA, the CDR3 is TGTGCCTGGAGGGTTACCGGGGAGCTGTTTTTT. Its protein product is CAWRVTGELFF.

V usage is TRBV19 and J usage is TRBJ1-5; D ambiguous. Trimming removed 5 bases at V and 1 base at J, with 15 bases between. CDR1 and CDR2 (germline): LNHDA, SQIVND (reference sequence). This CDR3 has 16 amino acids. CDR3 DNA sequence: TGTGCCAGTAGTCCCCCGGGGTGGGAAAGCAATCAGCCCCAGCATTTT. It codes for CASSPPGWESNQPQHF.

The chain employs TRBV29-1 and TRBJ2-3; D is perhaps TRBD1 (5 bases). Trimming left V 4 bases short and J 1 base short, with 12 bases between. Germline assignment: CDR1 SQVTM and CDR2 ANQGSEA. This CDR3 region has 14 residues. This CDR3 is CSVVLDRGTDTQYF. CDR3 bases: TGCAGCGTTGTTTTAGACAGAGGCACAGATACGCAGTATTTT.

Only a few counts were recorded for this clone. The rearrangement joins TRBV28 to TRBJ1-2; TRBD1 might be the D (6 bases). The CDR3 has 13 residues. Germline V gene lookup returns CDR1 MDHEN and CDR2 SYDVKM. V lost 6 bases to trimming and J lost 4 bases, with 12 bases between them. CDR3 residues: CASRIQGAYGYTF. DNA for the CDR3: TGTGCCAGCAGAATACAGGGAGCCTATGGCTACACCTTC.

V gene TRBV4-2 combines with J gene TRBJ1-1, with D tentatively TRBD1 (6 bases). The CDR3 covers 22 residues. Germline CDR1 reads LGHNA; CDR2 reads YNFKEQ. V lost 0 bases and J lost 6, with 35 bases in between. This CDR3 is CASSQEPWGGAADTHLSSEAFF. CDR3 coding DNA: TGTGCCAGCAGCCAAGAACCGTGGGGGGGGGCCGCAGACACCCACTTGAGTTCTGAAGCTTTCTTT.

This chain's CDR3 is CASSQDWGVETEAFF. In nucleotides, the CDR3 is TGCGCCAGCAGCCAAGATTGGGGGGTGGAGACTGAAGCTTTCTTT. The V call is TRBV4-1, the J call TRBJ1-1; TRBD1 is a possible D gene (5 bases). Trimming removed 0 bases at V and 5 bases at J, with 13 bases between. The CDR3 runs 15 residues. In germline, CDR1 is MGHRA, CDR2 YSYEKL.

V gene TRBV4-2 combines with J gene TRBJ1-2; D call uncertain. The CDR3 spans 14 residues. The V end was cut by 1 base, the J end by 0 bases, with 6 bases between. Germline V lookup: CDR1 LGHNA, CDR2 YNFKEQ. CDR3 DNA sequence: TGTGCCAGCAGCCAAGTCACAGCTAACTATGGCTACACCTTC. Translating gives CASSQVTANYGYTF.